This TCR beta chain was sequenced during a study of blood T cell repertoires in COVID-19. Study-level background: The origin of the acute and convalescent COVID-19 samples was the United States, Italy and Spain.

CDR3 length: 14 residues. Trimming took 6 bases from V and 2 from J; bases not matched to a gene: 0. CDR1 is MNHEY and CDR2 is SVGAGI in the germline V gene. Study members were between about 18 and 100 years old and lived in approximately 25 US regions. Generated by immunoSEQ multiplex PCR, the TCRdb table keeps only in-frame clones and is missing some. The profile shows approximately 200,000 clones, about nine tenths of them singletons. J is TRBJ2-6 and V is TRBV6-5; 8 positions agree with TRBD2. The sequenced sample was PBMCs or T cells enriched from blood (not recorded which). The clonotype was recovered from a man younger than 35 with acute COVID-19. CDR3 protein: CASSGGAGANVLTF. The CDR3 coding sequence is TGTGCCAGCAGCGGGGGGGCTGGGGCCAACGTCCTGACTTTC.